Many counts were recorded for the clone carrying this T cell receptor beta chain. The antigen is not known. CDR3 size: 13 residues. V lost 6 bases, J lost 4 bases, and 4 bases stayed unmatched. TCRdb redid the calling of the RACE reads with MiXCR, one entry per CDR3 protein. Here the sample spans a few hundred thousand distinct CDR3 sequences, 4.8% being singletons. Time point denoted: patch test 1, 2 weeks after DPC sensitization. Treatment: therapeutic diphenylcyclopropenone sensitization with weekly scalp DPC. It was from unfractionated whole blood that total RNA was extracted. This entry comes from a study of human T cells and chemical hapten exposure. Study summary: Weekly administration of diphenylcyclopropenone to the scalp of patients continued throughout the approximately 23-week study.

The study, taken as a whole, reports: Patch test score rose with PT1 expanded TCRs, significant at 8, 16, 32, not 4.

The sequence was collected from a woman between 45 and 60 years old with alopecia areata. Some clones in this sample may be carry-over from other donors' samples. The J gene is TRBJ1-2, the V gene TRBV12-3 or TRBV12-4; TRBD1 matches at 8 bases. This sample comprised whole blood, obtained in connection with sensitization to the hapten diphenylcyclopropenone (DPC). The CDR3 region is CASSPTGAYGYTF. CDR3 sequence (DNA): TGTGCCAGCAGCCCGACAGGGGCCTATGGCTACACCTTC.